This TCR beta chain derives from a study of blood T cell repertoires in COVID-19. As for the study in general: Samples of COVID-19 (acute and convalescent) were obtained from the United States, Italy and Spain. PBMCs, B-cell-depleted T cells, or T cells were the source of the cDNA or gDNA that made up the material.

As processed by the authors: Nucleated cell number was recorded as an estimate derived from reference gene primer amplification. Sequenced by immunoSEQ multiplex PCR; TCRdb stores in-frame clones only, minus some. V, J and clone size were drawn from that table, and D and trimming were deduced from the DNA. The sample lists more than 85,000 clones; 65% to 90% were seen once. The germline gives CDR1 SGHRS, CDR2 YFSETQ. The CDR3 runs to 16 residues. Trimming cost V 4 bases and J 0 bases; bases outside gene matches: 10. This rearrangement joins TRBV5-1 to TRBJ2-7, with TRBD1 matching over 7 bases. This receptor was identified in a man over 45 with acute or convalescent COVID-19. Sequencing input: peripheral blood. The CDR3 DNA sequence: TGCGCCAGCAGCAATAAATATCGGGACAGCTCCTACGAGCAGTACTTC. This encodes CASSNKYRDSSYEQYF.